Listed here are 17 T cell receptor beta chains from one sample, sequenced in a study of tumor and adjacent non-tumor tissue in lung cancer listed by TCRdb under 2018. RNA was isolated from bulk, unsorted tissue, and RNA quality was assessed with a NanoDrop ND-1000 and an Agilent 2100. For the normal lung samples, distant non-tumor tissue was collected more than 3 cm away from the tumor edge. The library was produced with multiplex PCR. Sequencing took place on an Illumina HiSeq 2500. TCRbeta libraries were constructed through three rounds of nested PCR with primers (Table S4) according to protocols modified from ARM-PCR. TCRdb cleaned the public reads at Q25 with fastp, built clones with MiXCR and kept in-frame beta chains. Each CDR3 protein appears once, grouped with its most common genes and DNA. This sample gives approximately 62,000 distinct CDR3 sequences in total; more than 55% of them show up just once. The ten largest clones represent 32% of the sample.

The specimen was distant non-tumor lung tissue. These receptors all stem from a man in his 70s with non-small cell lung cancer.

A single count supports this clonotype. An end of the junction differs from the germline gene, which may be a read error. V is TRBV2 and J is TRBJ1-6, with TRBD1 matching over 7 bases. This CDR3 has 14 residues. Per the germline V gene, CDR1 is SNHLY and CDR2 is FYNNEI. The CDR3 protein is CTSRGDSCNSPLHF. In nucleotides, the CDR3 is TGTACCAGCAGGGGGGACAGCTGTAATTCACCCCTCCACTTT.

The rearrangement links TRBV11-1 to TRBJ2-1; 9 bases are shared with TRBD1. Trimming took 4 bases from V and 9 from J; bases not matched to a gene: 7. Germline V gene data show CDR1 as SGHAT and CDR2 as FQDESV (reference sequence). The CDR3 is 14 residues long. CDR3: CASSSRTGVGEQFF. The CDR3 DNA sequence: TGTGCCAGCAGCTCCCGGACAGGGGTAGGTGAGCAGTTCTTC.

This chain joins TRBV5-1 and TRBJ2-6, with no clear D. The V gene's germline CDR1 is SGHRS and CDR2 YFSETQ. CDR3 length: 14 amino acids. V lost 0 bases and J lost 2, with 3 bases in between. The CDR3 region has the DNA TGCGCCAGCAGCTTGGATCCTGGGGCCAACGTCCTGACTTTC. This sequence encodes CASSLDPGANVLTF.

With respect to this clonotype: This likely comes from a read error, as the CDR3 has no conserved phenylalanine or tryptophan at its end. The rearrangement links TRBV4-2 to TRBJ2-3, with 9 bases identical to TRBD1. CDR3 size: 16 residues. Per the germline V gene, CDR1 is LGHNA and CDR2 is YNFKEQ. The CDR3 nucleotides are TGCGCCAGCAGCCAAGAGGACAGGGGTTTTTCAGATGCGCAGTATCTT. Its translation is CASSQEDRGFSDAQYL.

Points on this clonotype: The CDR3 does not close with the conserved phenylalanine or tryptophan, likely indicating a read error. The chain has TRBV11-3 and TRBJ2-4; TRBD1 agrees at 7 bases. Germline V gene lookup returns CDR1 SGHNT and CDR2 YENEEA. Losses at the gene ends were 7 bases for V and 2 bases for J; bases not matched to a gene: 11. There are 16 residues in the CDR3. The DNA for the CDR3 is TGTGCCAGCAACCTGAACAGGGGTAATTCCAAAAACATTCAGTACCTC. Residues: CASNLNRGNSKNIQYL.

This clonotype appeared once. This chain links TRBV4-1 with TRBJ2-1, with 8 bases identical to TRBD1. From germline, CDR1 is MGHRA and CDR2 YSYEKL. This CDR3 is 16 amino acids long. Trimming took 4 bases from V and 12 from J; bases not matched to a gene: 17. CDR3 DNA sequence: TGCGCCAGCAGCCCAGGGGGCCGGACTCAAAGTTACTGGCAGTTCTTC. This gives the protein CASSPGGRTQSYWQFF.

As for this clonotype: This may arise from a read error, as a much more abundant clone is one base away. V is TRBV12-3 or TRBV12-4 and J is TRBJ2-7, with 10 bases aligning to TRBD1. V shed 3 bases, J shed 3 bases, and the junction held 2 bases outside the gene matches. The CDR3 contains 14 residues. The CDR3 loop is CASSLGTGVYEQYF. The CDR3 region has the DNA TGTGCCAGCAGTTTGGGGACAGGGGTCTACGAGCAGTACTTC.

The genes are TRBV6-1 and TRBJ2-5, with unresolved D. With 9 bases removed from V and 5 bases from J, the gap between germline ends came to 16 bases. The CDR3 extends over 13 amino acids. CDR1 is MNHNS, CDR2 SASEGT, per germline. The CDR3 spells CASTLSCLETQYF. For the CDR3, the DNA is TGTGCCAGTACCCTGTCGTGCCTGGAGACCCAGTACTTC.

A remark on this clonotype: Relative to the germline gene, one junction end is altered; a read error may explain this. This sequence joins TRBV11-2 and TRBJ2-5, with D perhaps TRBD2 (5 bases). This CDR3 spans 15 amino acids. CDR1 and CDR2 (germline): SGHAT, FQNNGV. The CDR3 nucleotides read TGTGCCAGTAGCTTAGAGAGAGGGTCCCAAGCGACCCAGTACTTC. Amino acid sequence: CASSLERGSQATQYF. The entire variable domain, with the rest obtained from reference TRBV11-2 and TRBJ2-5, is as follows: EAGVAQSPRYKIIEKRQSVAFWCNPISGHATLYWYQQILGQGPKLLIQFQNNGVVDDSQLPKDRFSAERLKGVDSTLKIQPAKLEDSAVYLCASSLERGSQATQYFGPGTRLLVL.

Of note for this clonotype: Compared with germline, one end of the junction differs, possibly owing to a read error. The V call is TRBV29-1, the J call TRBJ2-2, with D perhaps matching TRBD2 (7 bases). The CDR3 totals 11 residues. In germline, CDR1 is SQVTM, CDR2 ANQGSEA. The CDR3 is CGGGRCGELIF. The DNA of the CDR3 is TGCGGGGGGGGGCGATGCGGGGAGCTGATTTTT.

With respect to this clonotype: The junction departs from germline at one end; a sequencing error may be responsible. The V call is TRBV11-2, the J call TRBJ2-7; no reliable D call. Per germline, CDR1 SGHAT and CDR2 FQNNGV. The CDR3 is 13 amino acids. The CDR3 is CDSSLEDGLEQYF. CDR3 sequence (DNA): TGTGACAGCAGCTTAGAAGACGGGCTCGAGCAGTACTTC.

The chain carries TRBV11-2 and TRBJ1-3; no clear D. The CDR3 covers 15 residues. CDR1 and CDR2 (germline): SGHAT, FQNNGV. The V end lost 6 bases, the J end lost 0 bases, and 12 bases lay between the germline ends. The CDR3 region is CASRFERLSGNTIYF. CDR3 nucleotides: TGTGCCAGCAGATTTGAACGGCTCTCTGGAAACACCATATATTTT.

Notes on this clonotype: A much bigger clone sits one base away, suggesting this may be a read error. V gene TRBV5-6 combines with J gene TRBJ2-7; D is possibly TRBD1 or TRBD2 (5 bases each). Germline CDR1 SGHDT, CDR2 YYEEEE. The CDR3 totals 14 residues. CDR3 in DNA: TGTGTCAGCAGCCTGAGGGGATTCTCCTACGAGCAGTACTTC. Translation gives CVSSLRGFSYEQYF.

This chain connects TRBV20-1 to TRBJ1-2, with 7 bases identical to TRBD1. CDR1 DFQATT and CDR2 SNEGSKA come from the germline V gene (reference sequence). CDR3 length equals 13 residues. Trimming removed 6 bases from V and 5 bases from J; junction bases left unmatched: 9. CDR3 sequence (DNA): TGCAGTGCCCATCAGGGGGACGGGTATGGCTACACCTTC. This translates into CSAHQGDGYGYTF.

V is TRBV7-8 and J is TRBJ2-7, with D perhaps matching TRBD2 (6 bases). CDR1 and CDR2 (germline): SGHVS, FQNEAQ. This CDR3 is 14 amino acids long. The ends were cut back, 5 bases at V and 5 bases at J, with 16 bases in the middle. DNA for the CDR3: TGTGCCAGCAGCCCCACTAGCCTAATAAACGAGCAGTACTTC. Its protein product is CASSPTSLINEQYF.

This clonotype was picked up many times. The chain links TRBV20-1 to TRBJ2-7; no reliable D call. Per the germline V gene, CDR1 is DFQATT and CDR2 is SNEGSKA (reference sequence). Deletions cut 5 bases from V and 3 bases from J, with 11 bases between. This CDR3 has 12 amino acids. CDR3 bases: TGCAGTGCTTCCCTAGATATCTACGAGCAGTACTTC. Protein product: CSASLDIYEQYF.

As regards this clonotype: A read error may produce the germline difference seen at one junction end. V gene TRBV20-1 combines with J gene TRBJ2-1; D call uncertain. From germline, CDR1 is DFQATT and CDR2 SNEGSKA (reference sequence). This CDR3 is 10 amino acids long. In DNA form, the CDR3 reads TGCAATGCACAGATCAATGAGCGGTTCTTC. This gives the protein CNAQINERFF.